Listed here is a single T cell receptor beta chain. In the source study's methods: Amplification of reference gene primers provided the estimated nucleated cell counts. Some clones are missing from TCRdb's copy, which holds only in-frame ones; the method was immunoSEQ multiplex PCR. V, J and clone size reflect that table, while D and trimming were determined from the DNA. The sample lists approximately 27,000 clones, 88% seen once, with around 15% in the top ten. The data were taken from a study of blood T cell repertoires in COVID-19. Study at large: Samples of COVID-19 (acute and convalescent) were obtained from the United States, Italy and Spain. T cells, B-cell-depleted T cells, or PBMCs provided the cDNA or gDNA that served as material.

Germline V gene sequence: CDR1 MGHRA, CDR2 YSYEKL. The CDR3 is made up of 15 amino acids. Trimming cost V 0 bases and J 3 bases; bases outside gene matches: 1. The TCR was taken from a man between 65 and 85 years old with acute or convalescent COVID-19. The rearrangement uses TRBV4-1 and TRBJ1-3, with 8 bases that match TRBD1. Input material: peripheral blood. The CDR3 protein is CASSQDRGLGNTIYF. The CDR3, as DNA: TGCGCCAGCAGCCAAGACAGGGGGCTTGGAAACACCATATATTTT.